The clone carrying this T cell receptor (beta chain) was observed at least ten times. The target antigen is unknown. TCRdb re-called the reads with MiXCR, one entry per CDR3 protein. The table has about 830,000 distinct CDR3 sequences, 32% seen once. This specimen comes from a study of T cell repertoires in cytomegalovirus infection. Regarding the study as a whole: It was HLA-C-restricted CMV-specific TCR beta clonotypes that dominated the response ex vivo.

Germline V CDR1 and CDR2: SNHLY, FYNNEI. Trimming stripped 3 bases from V and 4 bases from J, with 6 bases between. CDR3 length: 13 amino acids. This sequence originates from a human donor in good health (CMV status not recorded). Some clones in this sample may be carry-over from other donors' samples. The sequencing used cultured CD8+ T cells from PBMCs, collected from culture after CMV antigen stimulation. This chain joins TRBV2 and TRBJ1-4, with D hard to call. The CDR3 is CASSDKINEKLFF. In DNA form, the CDR3 reads TGTGCCAGCAGTGACAAGATTAATGAAAAACTGTTTTTT. The full variable domain, in which reference TRBV2 and TRBJ1-4 provide the parts outside the CDR3, is EPEVTQTPSHQVTQMGQEVILRCVPISNHLYFYWYRQILGQKVEFLVSFYNNEISEKSEIFDDQFSVERPDGSNFTLKIRSTKLEDSAMYFCASSDKINEKLFFGSGTQLSVL.